Listed below are T cell receptor beta chains from one sample, sequenced in a study of blood T cell repertoires in COVID-19. TCRdb keeps only in-frame clones here, not all; method: immunoSEQ multiplex PCR. Found here are roughly 150,000 clones, 81% of them singletons; the top ten hold 11%. What was sequenced was peripheral blood. The receptor set was obtained from a man aged 55 to 69 with active or convalescent COVID-19. Each CDR3 is given without its conserved first and last residue. Each record gives: V gene, CDR3 protein.

V gene: TRBV30; CDR3 protein: AWTPGSTEAF
V gene: TRBV24-1; CDR3 protein: ATSDSGDPNYGYT
V gene: TRBV19; CDR3 protein: ASSETWTGGLSYGYT
V gene: TRBV3-1/TRBV3-2; CDR3 protein: ASSQELFGGSSNTEAF
V gene: TRBV29-1; CDR3 protein: SVERGAGDTQY
V gene: TRBV29-1; CDR3 protein: SVTSSEANSYNEQF
V gene: TRBV5-1; CDR3 protein: ASSLPLRRQGIAYEQY
V gene: TRBV15; CDR3 protein: ATSRDRGSPNSPLH
V gene: TRBV5-6; CDR3 protein: ASSLLGDSNEQF
V gene: TRBV4-1; CDR3 protein: ASSQGDRSGKNIQY